Shown below are 20 T cell receptor beta chains from a single sample sequenced in a study of technical replicates of blood from a handful of donors (TCRdb year 2017). The method was the immunoSEQ multiplex PCR assay. TCRdb took this table from immuneACCESS and kept in-frame rearrangements with V and J called. Such tables lack part of the clones; where checked against another copy, unresolved V genes explain under half of the gap, and the rest is unexplained. The sample includes 55,000 to 85,000 clones, with 95% to 97% observed a single time. The ten biggest clones cover approximately 0.21% of the sample. Sequenced material: T cells isolated from PBMCs. These receptors all come from a human donor in good health.

V and J are TRBV29-1 and TRBJ2-7; 7 bases fit TRBD1. V shed 6 bases, J shed 2 bases, and the junction held 13 bases outside the gene matches. The CDR3 spans 15 residues. CDR1 and CDR2 (germline): SQVTM, ANQGSEA. CDR3 bases: TGCAGCGTCATTACGACAGGGTCGTTCCCCTACGAGCAGTACTTC. Protein product: CSVITTGSFPYEQYF.

The rearrangement uses TRBV5-3 and TRBJ1-5; D gene uncertain. TRBV5-3 is treated as an ORF (open reading frame) with a function not yet certain. There are 13 residues in the CDR3. V gave up 3 bases and J gave up 5 bases, with 9 bases separating them. DNA for the CDR3: TGTGCCAGAAGCTCACTCCAGGATCAGCCCCAGCATTTT. Its translation is CARSSLQDQPQHF.

The chain couples TRBV5-1 to TRBJ2-3; TRBD1 aligns across 9 bases. The CDR3 spans 14 residues. V was pared by 4 bases and J by 6 bases, with 6 bases of the junction left unmatched. Germline CDR1 SGHRS, CDR2 YFSETQ. This CDR3 reads CASSPGQGGDTQYF. In DNA form, the CDR3 reads TGCGCCAGCAGCCCGGGACAGGGAGGCGATACGCAGTATTTT.

The V call is TRBV5-1, the J call TRBJ1-1, with D uncertain. CDR1 and CDR2 (germline): SGHRS, YFSETQ. With 0 bases removed from V and 4 bases from J, the gap between germline ends came to 10 bases. The CDR3 is 14 residues long. CDR3: CASSLVLGSTEAFF. In DNA form, the CDR3 reads TGCGCCAGCAGCTTGGTCTTGGGCAGCACTGAAGCTTTCTTT.

V is TRBV10-2 and J is TRBJ1-2; D is unresolved. V lost 8 bases and J 4 bases, leaving 14 bases between the germline ends. This CDR3 has 13 amino acids. The germline gives CDR1 WSHSY, CDR2 SAAADI. The CDR3 sequence is CASAPRSGYGYTF. The CDR3 DNA follows: TGCGCCAGCGCCCCGAGGTCGGGCTATGGCTACACCTTC.

This clone has just one count. The J gene is TRBJ2-1, the V gene TRBV11-2, with D possibly matching TRBD2 (6 bases). The CDR3 consists of 18 residues. Germline CDR1 and CDR2: SGHAT and FQNNGV. Between the trimmed V and J ends, which lost 1 base and 1 base, there was a span of 17 bases. CDR3 sequence reads: CASSLAAKGGISYNEQFF. The CDR3 DNA sequence: TGTGCCAGCAGCTTAGCGGCTAAGGGCGGGATTTCCTACAATGAGCAGTTCTTC.

This chain joins TRBV5-1 and TRBJ2-1; D unresolved. The CDR3 covers 12 residues. Germline V gene lookup returns CDR1 SGHRS and CDR2 YFSETQ. Trimming left V 5 bases short and J 4 bases short, with 7 bases between. The CDR3 loop reads CASRADYNEQFF. CDR3 in DNA: TGCGCCAGCAGGGCAGATTACAATGAGCAGTTCTTC.

The V and J genes are TRBV7-2 and TRBJ1-1; no firm D call. The ends were cut back, 10 bases at V and 0 bases at J, with 12 bases in the middle. Germline assignment: CDR1 SGHTA and CDR2 FQGNSA. This CDR3 contains 13 residues. The CDR3 DNA is TGTGCCACCACGAGAGGAATGAACACTGAAGCTTTCTTT. The encoded protein is CATTRGMNTEAFF.

The CDR3 reads CASSPAGDSAYNEQFF. As DNA, the CDR3 is TGCGCCAGCAGCCCCGCCGGGGATAGCGCCTACAATGAGCAGTTCTTC. This chain links TRBV4-1 with TRBJ2-1; D might be TRBD2 (5 bases). The CDR3 consists of 16 residues. Germline V CDR1 and CDR2: MGHRA, YSYEKL. V was pared by 4 bases and J by 2 bases, with 15 bases between.

CDR3 in DNA: TGTGCCAGCAGCTTTTCTCTCTACGAGCAGTACTTC. Protein product: CASSFSLYEQYF. The chain carries TRBV11-3 and TRBJ2-7; no clear D. The CDR3 has 12 amino acids. CDR1 and CDR2 (germline): SGHNT, YENEEA. Trimming took 3 bases from V and 3 from J, leaving 6 bases between them.

The chain uses TRBV7-9 and TRBJ1-2, with 9 bases aligning to TRBD1. V trimming: 5 bases; J trimming: 6 bases; junction bases outside the gene matches: 16. This CDR3 is 17 amino acids long. The germline gives CDR1 SEHNR, CDR2 FQNEAQ (reference sequence). The CDR3 bases are TGTGCCAGCAGCCCCCTTAGGTTTGGGACAGGGCTACATGGCTACACCTTC. Its protein product is CASSPLRFGTGLHGYTF. Looking up the rest from reference TRBV7-9 and TRBJ1-2 gives the full variable domain: DTGVSQNPRHKITKRGQNVTFRCDPISEHNRLYWYRQTLGQGPEFLTYFQNEAQLEKSRLLSDRFSAERPKGSFSTLEIQRTEQGDSAMYLCASSPLRFGTGLHGYTFGSGTRLTVV.

The chain is built from TRBV6-1 and TRBJ1-4; 7 positions match TRBD1. The ends lost 2 bases at V and 7 bases at J; junction bases unmatched: 7. The CDR3 contains 15 residues. CDR1 and CDR2 from the germline V gene are MNHNS and SASEGT. The DNA for the CDR3 is TGTGCCAGCAGTGAAAACACAGGGGTATTTGAAAAACTGTTTTTT. Residues: CASSENTGVFEKLFF.

This rearrangement joins TRBV6-5 to TRBJ2-6, with D unclear. V lost 4 bases to trimming and J lost 4 bases, with 11 bases between them. Per the germline V gene, CDR1 is MNHEY and CDR2 is SVGAGI. This CDR3 region has 15 residues. The CDR3 bases are TGTGCCAGCAGTTCTGAGGCCCTCGGGGCCAACGTCCTGACTTTC. Amino acid sequence: CASSSEALGANVLTF.

This chain links TRBV7-2 with TRBJ2-7; D is unresolved. The V and J ends lost 4 bases and 3 bases respectively, with 13 bases between them. CDR1 and CDR2 from the germline V gene are SGHTA and FQGNSA. CDR3 length equals 14 residues. The CDR3 DNA sequence: TGTGCCAGCAGCTCAAATTCTCCCAGCTACGAGCAGTACTTC. It codes for CASSSNSPSYEQYF.

The chain uses TRBV5-4 and TRBJ1-1; possible D gene TRBD1, 6 bases. V was clipped by 2 bases and J by 1 base, with 12 bases between them. Germline assignment: CDR1 SGHNT and CDR2 YYREEE (reference sequence). This CDR3 has 15 amino acids. The CDR3 DNA follows: TGTGCCAGCAGCTTCCCAGGGGCAGGGAACACTGAAGCTTTCTTT. Translating gives CASSFPGAGNTEAFF. The full variable domain, its missing parts supplied by reference TRBV5-4 and TRBJ1-1, is ETGVTQSPTHLIKTRGQQVTLRCSSQSGHNTVSWYQQALGQGPQFIFQYYREEENGRGNFPPRFSGLQFPNYSSELNVNALELDDSALYLCASSFPGAGNTEAFFGQGTRLTVV.

The chain couples TRBV11-2 to TRBJ2-7; 11 bases align to TRBD2. The CDR3 has 16 residues. Germline-derived CDR1 and CDR2 are SGHAT and FQNNGV. J gave up 2 bases and V 2 bases, and 5 bases lay outside the gene matches. CDR3 residues: CASSLPSGRRAYEQYF. Written as DNA, the CDR3 is TGTGCCAGCAGCTTACCTAGCGGGAGGCGCGCCTACGAGCAGTACTTC.

The rearrangement links TRBV30 to TRBJ1-2, with 8 bases matching TRBD1. The CDR3 is 13 residues long. CDR1 and CDR2 from the germline V gene are GTSNPN and SVGIG (reference sequence). With V trimmed by 3 bases and J by 5 bases, 5 bases remained unmatched. The chain's CDR3 is CAWSPGGRYGYTF. The CDR3 DNA reads TGTGCCTGGAGCCCAGGGGGCAGGTATGGCTACACCTTC.

This chain connects TRBV9 to TRBJ1-6; D remains unclear. This CDR3 contains 15 residues. V lost 0 bases and J 4 bases, leaving 8 bases between the germline ends. The germline CDR1 and CDR2 sequences are SGDLS and YYNGEE. CDR3 protein: CASSVAGNYNSPLHF. The CDR3 DNA is TGTGCCAGCAGCGTAGCGGGAAATTATAATTCACCCCTCCACTTT.

The chain employs TRBV5-1 and TRBJ2-3, with 11 bases aligning to TRBD1. With 4 bases clipped from V and 6 bases from J, the junction kept 7 bases outside the gene matches. Germline CDR1 reads SGHRS; CDR2 reads YFSETQ. The CDR3 is made up of 15 amino acids. The CDR3 sequence: CASSPGTGGGDTQYF. The CDR3 bases are TGCGCCAGCAGCCCGGGGACAGGGGGAGGCGATACGCAGTATTTT.

The V gene is TRBV28, the J gene TRBJ2-7, with D tentatively TRBD2 (5 bases). Trimming removed 5 bases at V and 1 base at J, with 18 bases between. The CDR3 runs 16 residues. Per the germline V gene, CDR1 is MDHEN and CDR2 is SYDVKM. The CDR3 here is CASSAPRQRASYEQYF. DNA of the CDR3: TGTGCCAGCAGTGCCCCTCGGCAGAGGGCATCCTACGAGCAGTACTTC.